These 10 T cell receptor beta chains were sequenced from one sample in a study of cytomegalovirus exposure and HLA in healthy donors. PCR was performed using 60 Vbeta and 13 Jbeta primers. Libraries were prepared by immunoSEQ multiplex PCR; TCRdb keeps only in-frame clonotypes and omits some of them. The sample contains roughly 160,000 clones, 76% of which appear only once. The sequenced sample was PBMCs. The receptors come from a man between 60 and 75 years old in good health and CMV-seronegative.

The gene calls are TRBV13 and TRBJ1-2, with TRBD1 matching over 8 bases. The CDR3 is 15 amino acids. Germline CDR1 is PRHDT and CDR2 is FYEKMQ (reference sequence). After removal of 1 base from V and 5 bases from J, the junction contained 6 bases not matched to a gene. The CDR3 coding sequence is TGTGCCAGCAGCTTAGTGAAAGGACAGGGATATGGCTACACCTTC. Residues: CASSLVKGQGYGYTF.

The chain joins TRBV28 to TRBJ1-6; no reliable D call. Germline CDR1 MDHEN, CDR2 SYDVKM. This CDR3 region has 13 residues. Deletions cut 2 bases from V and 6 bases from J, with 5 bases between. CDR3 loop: CASSLPLNSPLHF. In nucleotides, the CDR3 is TGTGCCAGCAGTTTACCCCTTAATTCACCCCTCCACTTT. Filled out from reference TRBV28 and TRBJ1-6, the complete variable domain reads DVKVTQSSRYLVKRTGEKVFLECVQDMDHENMFWYRQDPGLGLRLIYFSYDVKMKEKGDIPEGYSVSREKKERFSLILESASTNQTSMYLCASSLPLNSPLHFGNGTRLTVT.

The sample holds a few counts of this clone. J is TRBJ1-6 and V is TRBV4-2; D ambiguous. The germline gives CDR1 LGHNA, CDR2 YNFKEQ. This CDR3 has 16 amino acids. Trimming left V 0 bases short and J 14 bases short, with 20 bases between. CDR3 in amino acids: CASSQEGAGTPSTLHF. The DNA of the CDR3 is TGTGCCAGCAGCCAAGAAGGAGCGGGTACCCCTTCGACCCTCCACTTT.

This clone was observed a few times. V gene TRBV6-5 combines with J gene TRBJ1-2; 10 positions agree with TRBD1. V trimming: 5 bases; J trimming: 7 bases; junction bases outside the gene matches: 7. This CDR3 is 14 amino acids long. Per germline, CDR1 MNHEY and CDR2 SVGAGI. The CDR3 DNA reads TGTGCCAGCAGTCCAGACAGGGGGCCTTCTGGCTACACCTTC. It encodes CASSPDRGPSGYTF.

The DNA of the CDR3 is TGTGCCAGCAGCACTTGGACAGCGCGGAACACTGAAGCTTTCTTT. This codes for CASSTWTARNTEAFF. This chain connects TRBV7-2 to TRBJ1-1; maybe TRBD1 (6 bases). The CDR3 has 15 residues. CDR1 is SGHTA, CDR2 FQGNSA, per germline. V lost 5 bases to trimming and J lost 1 base, with 14 bases between them.

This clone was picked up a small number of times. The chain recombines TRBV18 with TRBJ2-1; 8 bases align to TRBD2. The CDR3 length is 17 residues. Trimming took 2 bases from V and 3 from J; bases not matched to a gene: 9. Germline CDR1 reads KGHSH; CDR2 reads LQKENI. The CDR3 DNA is TGTGCCAGCTCACCAGTATCGCCCGGGGGGGGCTACAATGAGCAGTTCTTC. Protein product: CASSPVSPGGGYNEQFF.

The CDR3 spells CASSSSPQRQGASSPLHF. In DNA, the CDR3 is TGCGCCAGCAGCTCCTCACCACAGAGACAGGGGGCCTCATCACCCCTCCACTTT. The V call is TRBV5-1, the J call TRBJ1-6, with TRBD1 matching over 10 bases. CDR1 is SGHRS and CDR2 is YFSETQ in the germline V gene. The CDR3 spans 18 residues. V dropped 3 bases and J dropped 10; count of bases not matched to a gene: 16. The whole variable domain, filled in from reference TRBV5-1 and TRBJ1-6, reads KAGVTQTPRYLIKTRGQQVTLSCSPISGHRSVSWYQQTPGQGLQFLFEYFSETQRNKGNFPGRFSGRQFSNSRSEMNVSTLELGDSALYLCASSSSPQRQGASSPLHFGNGTRLTVT.

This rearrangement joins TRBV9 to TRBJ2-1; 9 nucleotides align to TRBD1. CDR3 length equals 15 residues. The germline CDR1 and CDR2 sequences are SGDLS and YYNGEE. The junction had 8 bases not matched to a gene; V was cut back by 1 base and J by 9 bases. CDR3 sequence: CASSVHDRGESEQFF. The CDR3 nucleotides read TGTGCCAGCAGCGTACATGACAGGGGGGAGAGTGAGCAGTTCTTC.

The CDR3 spells CASSPPSRRSYEQYF. The CDR3 nucleotides are TGTGCCAGCTCACCCCCGTCCAGGCGCTCCTACGAGCAGTACTTC. The V gene is TRBV18, the J gene TRBJ2-7; D unclear. Per the germline V gene, CDR1 is KGHSH and CDR2 is LQKENI. This CDR3 comprises 15 residues. The V gene lost 3 bases and the J gene lost 0 bases, with 12 bases spanning the gap.

The CDR3 sequence: CASSDDTASYEQYF. CDR3 in DNA: TGTGCCAGTAGTGACGACACGGCCTCCTACGAGCAGTACTTC. This chain joins TRBV19 and TRBJ2-5; no definite D call. The assigned J gene may be wrong: the sequence end matches TRBJ2-7 better. This CDR3 is 14 amino acids long. Per germline, CDR1 LNHDA and CDR2 SQIVND (reference sequence).